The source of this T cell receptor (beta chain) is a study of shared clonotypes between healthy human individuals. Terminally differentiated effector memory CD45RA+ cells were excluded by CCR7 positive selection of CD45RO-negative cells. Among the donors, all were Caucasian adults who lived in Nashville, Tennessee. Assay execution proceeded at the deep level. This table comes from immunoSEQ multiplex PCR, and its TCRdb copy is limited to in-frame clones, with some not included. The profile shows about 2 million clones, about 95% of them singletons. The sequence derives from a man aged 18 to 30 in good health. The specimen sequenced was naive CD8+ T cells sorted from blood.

The CDR3 nucleotides read TGTGCCAGCAGTCACCAGGGAGGCTACGAGCAGTACTTC. Translating it yields CASSHQGGYEQYF. J is TRBJ2-7 and V is TRBV6-6, with D possibly being TRBD2 (6 bases). Looked up from germline, CDR1 is MNHNY and CDR2 is SVGAGI (reference sequence). The CDR3 loop spans 13 amino acids. V lost 5 bases, J lost 3 bases, and 11 bases lay in between.